This paragraph reports one T cell receptor beta chain. The antigen remains undetermined. The source of the sample is a study of OX40 agonist ivuxolimab in advanced cancers. Germline lookup yields CDR1 MNHEY and CDR2 SVGAGI. The CDR3 has 14 residues. V lost 7 bases and J 4 bases, leaving 16 bases between the germline ends. TCRdb's table, derived via immunoSEQ multiplex PCR, lists solely in-frame clones and lacks some. Counted here are tens of thousands of clones, around 84% occurring once; the ten biggest clones make up approximately 1.7%. Study-wide findings and caveats: Individuals who were partial responders at 0.1-3.0 mg/kg had clonal expansion that ranked among the lowest.

The rearrangement links TRBV6-5 to TRBJ1-1; a possible D gene is TRBD1 (5 bases). The source was CD4+ or CD8+ T cells sorted from blood, collected in a trial of the OX40 agonist ivuxolimab. This TCR was sampled from an adult with an advanced solid tumor such as melanoma, head and neck, liver or kidney cancer. The CDR3 region has the DNA TGTGCCAGCACCCCGGGACGGTGGGGCACTGAAGCTTTCTTT. This codes for CASTPGRWGTEAFF.